This TCR beta chain was sequenced for a study of blood T cell repertoires in COVID-19. Study-level background: PBMCs, B-cell-depleted T cells, or T cells provided the cDNA or gDNA that made up the material.

Method: immunoSEQ multiplex PCR; TCRdb's copy keeps in-frame clones and lacks some. The table records 150,000 to 180,000 clones, roughly 80% of them present only once. Enrolled during active infection, Seattle patients were then followed longitudinally. The trim removed 3 bases at V and 6 bases at J, leaving 2 bases unmatched. CDR3 length: 14 amino acids. Looked up from germline, CDR1 is SNHLY and CDR2 is FYNNEI. The clonotype was recovered from an older woman with COVID-19, enrolled during active disease. Sequenced sample: peripheral blood. This rearrangement joins TRBV2 to TRBJ1-6; 7 bases map to TRBD1. The CDR3 DNA reads TGTGCCAGCAGTGAGGGACAGCCTAATTCACCCCTCCACTTT. It yields the protein CASSEGQPNSPLHF.